This T cell receptor beta chain was documented in a study of PD-L1 blockade in urothelial cancer. This CDR3 is 15 amino acids long. From germline, CDR1 is MGHRA and CDR2 YSYEKL. V lost 2 bases and J 1 base, leaving 8 bases between the germline ends. Noted time point: pretreatment peripheral blood. TCRdb's table, derived via immunoSEQ multiplex PCR, lists solely in-frame clones and lacks some. The sample includes under 95,000 clones, roughly 84% of them seen just once. The chain carries TRBV4-1 and TRBJ2-2, with a possible D match to TRBD1 (6 bases). The sequence derives from a man aged 55 to 70 with urothelial cancer. Material: PBMCs, obtained around atezolizumab (anti-PD-L1) treatment. The CDR3 loop is CASSQTGLNTGELFF. Written as DNA, the CDR3 is TGCGCCAGCAGCCAAACAGGGTTGAACACCGGGGAGCTGTTTTTT.